These T cell receptor beta chains were read from a single sample in a study of T cell responses to AZD1222 COVID-19 vaccine. Repertoires were generated with immunoSEQ multiplex PCR, while TCRdb's copy carries only in-frame clones and drops some. The data contain 65,000 to 75,000 clones, approximately 81% of them seen just once; the ten biggest clones take up around 20%. The source was peripheral blood, collected on day 0 of AZD1222 vaccination. The receptors here all came from an adult in good health. The CDR3 runs from the conserved cysteine through the conserved F or W. Each record gives: V gene, J gene, D gene, clone size, CDR3 DNA, CDR3 protein. A D gene is named only where the DNA matches it firmly. Expanded clones are given a class, and other clones once, few, many or no size at all.

TRBV27,TRBJ1-1,NA,NA,TGTGCCAGCAGCCTATCGAGCGGGGATGAAGCTTTCTTT,CASSLSSGDEAFF
TRBV27,TRBJ1-5,NA,NA,TGTGCCAGCAGTGACCGGGGGCTTCGTCAGCCCCAGCATTTT,CASSDRGLRQPQHF
TRBV7-9,TRBJ1-1,TRBD1,once,TGTGCCAGCAGCTTATTGGACAGGAGGAACACTGAAGCTTTCTTT,CASSLLDRRNTEAFF
TRBV30,TRBJ2-6,TRBD2,once,TGTGCCCGGGGGGGGACGTACGACTCTGGGGCCAACGTCCTGACTTTC,CARGGTYDSGANVLTF
TRBV7-9,TRBJ2-7,TRBD1,NA,TGTGCCAGCAGCTCGCCGGACAGGGCGATCGAGCAGTACTTC,CASSSPDRAIEQYF
TRBV5-4,TRBJ1-1,NA,NA,TGTGCCAGCAGCTCCCAAACAAACCCCACTGAAGCTTTCTTT,CASSSQTNPTEAFF
TRBV28,TRBJ1-6,TRBD1,few,TGTGCCAGCAGTTTCACGACAGGGAATTCACCCCTCCACTTT,CASSFTTGNSPLHF
TRBV7-9,TRBJ2-2,NA,once,TGTGCCAGCCCTATCCGGGATAGGGTCACCGGGGAGCTGTTTTTT,CASPIRDRVTGELFF
TRBV2,TRBJ1-2,NA,NA,TGTGCCAGCGGCGGACAAGTCTTCTATGGCTACACCTTC,CASGGQVFYGYTF
TRBV18,TRBJ1-5,NA,NA,TGTGCCAGCTCACCACCAAATAGCAATCAGCCCCAGCATTTT,CASSPPNSNQPQHF
TRBV4-2,TRBJ1-1,NA,NA,TGTGCCAGCAGCCAAGAGATTAGTAGTGAAGCTTTCTTT,CASSQEISSEAFF
TRBV11-2,TRBJ1-6,TRBD1,NA,TGTGCCAGCAACCTCCAGGGGGCTGATAATTCACCCCTCCACTTT,CASNLQGADNSPLHF
TRBV5-1,TRBJ1-3,NA,NA,TGCGCCAGCAGCTTGGGCCAGATCTCTGGAAACACCATATATTTT,CASSLGQISGNTIYF
TRBV29-1,TRBJ1-4,NA,few,TGCAGCGTTGCAGGCACCGGGACCAATGAAAAACTGTTTTTT,CSVAGTGTNEKLFF
TRBV6-6,TRBJ1-3,TRBD1,NA,TGTGCCAGCAGTCCCGGGACAGGGGCCTTCTCTGGAAACACCATATATTTT,CASSPGTGAFSGNTIYF
TRBV19,TRBJ2-2,NA,NA,TGTGCCAGTAGTATAGCTCTCACCGGGGAGCTGTTTTTT,CASSIALTGELFF
TRBV6-5,TRBJ2-1,TRBD2,NA,TGTGCCAGCCGGACTAGCGGGAGATACAATGAGCAGTTCTTC,CASRTSGRYNEQFF
TRBV6-4,TRBJ1-1,NA,NA,TGTGCCAGCAGTGTGCAAAGCAGTAGCACTGAAGCTTTCTTT,CASSVQSSSTEAFF
TRBV5-4,TRBJ2-3,NA,NA,TGTGCCAGCAGCTTACAGGGATCTGGTACGCAGTATTTT,CASSLQGSGTQYF
TRBV7-2,TRBJ1-1,TRBD1,NA,TGTGCCAGCAGCTTAGAGTACAGGGGGCTGGTGGCTTTCTTT,CASSLEYRGLVAFF
TRBV2,TRBJ2-7,TRBD2,NA,TGTGCCAGCAGTGAATCGGCGGGGGTTTTCCACGAGCAGTACTTC,CASSESAGVFHEQYF
TRBV7-6,TRBJ2-1,NA,once,TGTGCCAGCAGCTTAAACGGGGCCTACAATGAGCAGTTCTTC,CASSLNGAYNEQFF
TRBV29-1,TRBJ1-2,NA,NA,TGCAGCGTTGAAAGGAGGCCTGGCTACACCTTC,CSVERRPGYTF